The source of this T cell receptor beta chain is a study of control samples from healthy donors and cancer patients. CDR1 and CDR2 (germline): SGHNT, YYREEE (reference sequence). The V gene lost 1 base and the J gene lost 1 base, with 11 bases spanning the gap. The CDR3 is 15 residues long. Assay used: immunoSEQ multiplex PCR; TCRdb lists only in-frame clones, some missing. The data hold some 30,000 clones, with nearly 90% observed a single time. The receptor was isolated from a female donor with melanoma. The specimen sequenced was formalin-fixed, paraffin-embedded tissue. The J gene is TRBJ1-2, the V gene TRBV5-4; tentative D call: TRBD1 (5 bases). The CDR3 loop is CASSLTLGGNYGYTF. The CDR3, as DNA: TGTGCCAGCAGCTTGACCTTGGGGGGTAACTATGGCTACACCTTC.